The clone carrying this T cell receptor (beta chain) has just a few counts. Its matching antigen is unknown. The TCR cDNA carried a universal primer site and UMIs from 5'RACE template switching. MiXCR, run by TCRdb on the 5' RACE reads, gives a single entry per CDR3 protein. The sample shows 170,000 or so distinct CDR3 sequences, around 9.3% of them seen only once. The entry originates in a study of T cells after yellow fever vaccination. V was shortened by 0 bases and J by 2 bases, with 14 bases between the two germline ends. This CDR3 has 16 residues. Germline V gene lookup returns CDR1 MGHRA and CDR2 YSYEKL. Study-wide points: Only a minor proportion of clonotypes was detected across both CD4 and CD8 compartments. Researchers report a weaker secondary response that nonetheless peaked faster, day 5 versus 15. Most clones from primary vaccination resurfaced after the booster (approximately 95% CD4, approximately 87% CD8).

V and J are TRBV4-1 and TRBJ2-7; D is perhaps TRBD1 (6 bases). The receptor was isolated from a man aged 18 to 30 who received the YFV17D yellow fever vaccine. The source was CD8+ T cells sorted from PBMCs, collected 45 days after the yellow fever booster vaccination. The chain's CDR3 is CASSQDPAGATYEQYF. In DNA form, the CDR3 reads TGCGCCAGCAGCCAAGATCCGGCAGGGGCTACCTACGAGCAGTACTTC.